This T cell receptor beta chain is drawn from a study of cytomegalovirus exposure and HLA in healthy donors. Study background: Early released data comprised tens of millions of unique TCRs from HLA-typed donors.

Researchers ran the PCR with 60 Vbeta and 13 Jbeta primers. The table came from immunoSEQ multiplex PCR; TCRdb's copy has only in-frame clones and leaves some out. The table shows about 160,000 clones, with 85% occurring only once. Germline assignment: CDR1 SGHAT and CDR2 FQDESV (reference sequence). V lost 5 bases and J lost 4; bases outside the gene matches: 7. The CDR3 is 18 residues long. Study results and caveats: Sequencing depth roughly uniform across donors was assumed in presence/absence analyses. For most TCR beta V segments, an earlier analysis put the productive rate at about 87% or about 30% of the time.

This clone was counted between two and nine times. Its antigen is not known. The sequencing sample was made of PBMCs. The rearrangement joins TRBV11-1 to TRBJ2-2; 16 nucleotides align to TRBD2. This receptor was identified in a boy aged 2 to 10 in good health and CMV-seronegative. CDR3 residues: CASSLGLAGGLFTGELFF. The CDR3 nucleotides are TGTGCCAGCAGCCTGGGACTAGCGGGGGGGCTTTTCACCGGGGAGCTGTTTTTT.